The clone carrying this T cell receptor beta chain turned up a few times. No antigen is known for it. The data were obtained in a study of T cells in localized non-small cell lung cancer. Study results and caveats: Exceeding tumor, uninvolved adjacent lung had the highest T cell clonality.

CDR3 length equals 15 residues. V lost 0 bases to trimming and J lost 6 bases; unmatched junction nucleotides: 7. Germline CDR1 and CDR2: MNHNY and SVGAGI (reference sequence). Some clones are missing from TCRdb's copy, which holds only in-frame ones; the method was immunoSEQ multiplex PCR. Of approximately 11,000 clones in the sample, 90% were seen once. This TCR was sampled from a male donor aged 60 or over with stage III lung adenocarcinoma. The material was peripheral blood, obtained before any cancer treatment. The V gene is TRBV6-6, the J gene TRBJ2-7, with TRBD1 identical over 8 bases. The CDR3 DNA follows: TGTGCCAGCAGTTACTCGGGCAGGGGGCGCGCCGAGCAGTACTTC. Translating it yields CASSYSGRGRAEQYF.